The 19 T cell receptor beta chains listed next were all sequenced from one sample in a study of T cell changes during pregnancy in multiple sclerosis. Repertoires were generated with immunoSEQ multiplex PCR, while TCRdb's copy carries only in-frame clones and drops some. Here the sample spans roughly 79,000 clones, roughly 95% being singletons. This specimen consisted of peripheral blood, obtained in the second trimester of pregnancy. The receptors shown here come from a female donor in good health, enrolled as a control in a pregnancy study.

Written as DNA, the CDR3 is TGTGCCACCAGCCTAGGGGGCGCGGGGGAGACCCAGTACTTC. This gives the protein CATSLGGAGETQYF. This sequence joins TRBV15 and TRBJ2-5; D is possibly TRBD1 (7 bases). The CDR3 sequence is 14 residues long. CDR1 is LNHNV, CDR2 YYDKDF, per germline (reference sequence). V was cut by 5 bases and J by 5 bases, with 15 bases left in between. The whole variable domain, remainder taken from reference TRBV15 and TRBJ2-5, is DAMVIQNPRYQVTQFGKPVTLSCSQTLNHNVMYWYQQKSSQAPKLLFHYYDKDFNNEADTPDNFQSRRPNTSFCFLDIRSPGLGDTAMYLCATSLGGAGETQYFGPGTRLLVL.

The chain employs TRBV19 and TRBJ2-7, with 9 bases identical to TRBD1. Germline CDR1 and CDR2: LNHDA and SQIVND (reference sequence). Unmatched junction bases numbered 9, after V lost 7 bases and J lost 2 bases. The CDR3 sequence is 15 residues long. The DNA for the CDR3 is TGTGCCAGTACTCCCCGAAGGGACAGGGCCTACGAGCAGTACTTC. Protein product: CASTPRRDRAYEQYF.

The V and J genes are TRBV5-5 and TRBJ1-2; D is unclear. The CDR3 has 15 residues. V gave up 0 bases and J gave up 4 bases, with 13 bases separating them. Germline lookup yields CDR1 SGHKS and CDR2 YYEKEE (reference sequence). CDR3 in DNA: TGTGCCAGCAGCTTGGGCGGAGCACTTGGCTATGGCTACACCTTC. It translates to CASSLGGALGYGYTF.

This clone was counted a single time. This chain links TRBV30 with TRBJ1-2; TRBD1 matches at 11 bases. The ends lost 1 base at V and 9 bases at J; junction bases unmatched: 1. This CDR3 has 12 amino acids. The germline gives CDR1 GTSNPN, CDR2 SVGIG (reference sequence). The CDR3 nucleotides are TGTGCCTGGAGTGGGACAGGGGGCAGCTACACCTTC. Translated, it gives CAWSGTGGSYTF. The full variable domain, completed using reference TRBV30 and TRBJ1-2, is SQTIHQWPATLVQPVGSPLSLECTVEGTSNPNLYWYRQAAGRGLQLLFYSVGIGQISSEVPQNLSASRPQDRQFILSSKKLLLSDSGFYLCAWSGTGGSYTFGSGTRLTVV.

The rearrangement uses TRBV9 and TRBJ2-7, with a weak D call TRBD1 (7 bases). Germline CDR1 reads SGDLS; CDR2 reads YYNGEE. V gave up 0 bases and J gave up 4 bases, with 11 bases separating them. The CDR3 consists of 14 residues. For the CDR3, the DNA is TGTGCCAGCAGCGTAGCTGCAGGGGGGTACGAGCAGTACTTC. It specifies CASSVAAGGYEQYF.

In its sample, this clone was seen once. This sequence joins TRBV7-2 and TRBJ2-3, with D perhaps matching TRBD2 (5 bases). The ends were cut back, 5 bases at V and 1 base at J, with 16 bases in the middle. From germline, CDR1 is SGHTA and CDR2 FQGNSA. The CDR3 length is 16 residues. CDR3 protein: CASSHSVLGGTDTQYF. The CDR3 region has the DNA TGTGCCAGCAGCCATTCCGTTCTCGGGGGCACAGATACGCAGTATTTT.

The chain links TRBV4-3 to TRBJ1-2; 8 bases are a match to TRBD1. The germline gives CDR1 LGHNA, CDR2 YSLEER. The CDR3 runs to 16 residues. Trimming at V came to 0 bases and at J to 4 bases, leaving 7 bases not matched to a gene. The CDR3 here is CASSQEDRAVSYGYTF. DNA for the CDR3: TGCGCCAGCAGCCAAGAGGACAGGGCGGTTAGCTATGGCTACACCTTC.

The CDR3: CASSYAPATGERYF. The CDR3 region has the DNA TGTGCCAGCAGTTACGCCCCAGCCACGGGGGAGCGGTATTTT. This chain links TRBV6-5 with TRBJ2-3; D is perhaps TRBD2 (6 bases). CDR3 length equals 14 residues. Germline loops: CDR1 MNHEY, CDR2 SVGAGI. Trimming cost V 2 bases and J 14 bases, with 20 bases left between them.

The chain combines TRBV4-3 with TRBJ1-5; D is unresolved. CDR1 and CDR2 (germline): LGHNA, YSLEER. V lost 0 bases and J lost 2, with 11 bases in between. The CDR3 extends over 16 amino acids. The CDR3 here is CASSQDLGSGNQPQHF. CDR3 DNA sequence: TGCGCCAGCAGCCAAGATCTCGGGAGCGGCAATCAGCCCCAGCATTTT.

In nucleotides, the CDR3 is TGCAGTACAGCCGGGGACACTGAAGCTTTCTTT. It is translated as CSTAGDTEAFF. This chain links TRBV20-1 with TRBJ1-1; D is undetermined. The CDR3 is made up of 11 amino acids. The germline CDR1 and CDR2 sequences are DFQATT and SNEGSKA (reference sequence). Trimming removed 8 bases from V and 3 bases from J, with 10 bases in between.

The V and J genes are TRBV6-5 and TRBJ2-7; 8 bases line up with TRBD1. After removal of 4 bases from V and 3 bases from J, the junction contained 8 bases not matched to a gene. The V gene's germline CDR1 is MNHEY and CDR2 SVGAGI. The CDR3 loop spans 15 amino acids. CDR3 nucleotide sequence: TGTGCCAGCAGTTCGCGGACAGGGATAATCTACGAGCAGTACTTC. Its protein product is CASSSRTGIIYEQYF.

V and J are TRBV7-8 and TRBJ1-1; D perhaps matches TRBD1 (5 bases). This CDR3 spans 14 amino acids. Germline assignment: CDR1 SGHVS and CDR2 FQNEAQ. Trimming pared 5 bases from V and 0 bases from J, leaving 10 bases between. The CDR3 region has the DNA TGTGCCAGCAGCATCATGACAGTGAACACTGAAGCTTTCTTT. The encoded protein is CASSIMTVNTEAFF.

This CDR3 is CASSTGTASYEQYF. In nucleotides, the CDR3 is TGTGCCAGTAGTACCGGGACAGCTTCGTACGAGCAGTACTTC. The V and J genes are TRBV19 and TRBJ2-7; TRBD1 matches at 7 bases. From germline, CDR1 is LNHDA and CDR2 SQIVND (reference sequence). The CDR3 loop spans 14 amino acids. V was clipped by 4 bases and J by 4 bases; unmatched bases: 7. Variable domain in full (rest from reference TRBV19 and TRBJ2-7): DGGITQSPKYLFRKEGQNVTLSCEQNLNHDAMYWYRQDPGQGLRLIYYSQIVNDFQKGDIAEGYSVSREKKESFPLTVTSAQKNPTAFYLCASSTGTASYEQYFGPGTRLTVT.

The V and J genes are TRBV19 and TRBJ2-2, with 11 bases identical to TRBD2. This CDR3 is 17 amino acids long. Unmatched junction bases numbered 8, after V lost 6 bases and J lost 2 bases. Germline V gene sequence: CDR1 LNHDA, CDR2 SQIVND (reference sequence). For the CDR3, the DNA is TGTGCCAGTAGGGATAGCGGGGGGGCCGACAACACCGGGGAGCTGTTTTTT. As protein: CASRDSGGADNTGELFF.

The rearrangement uses TRBV6-1 and TRBJ2-1, with a possible D match to TRBD1 (6 bases). The V gene's germline CDR1 is MNHNS and CDR2 SASEGT. The CDR3 is 20 residues long. V shed 4 bases and J shed 4 bases, with 29 bases lying between them. The CDR3 region is CASSVRIGGQISGPYNEQFF. CDR3 nucleotide sequence: TGTGCCAGCAGTGTACGAATTGGGGGCCAGATTTCGGGTCCATACAATGAGCAGTTCTTC.

The chain combines TRBV12-5 with TRBJ2-7, with 7 bases matching TRBD1. CDR3 size: 18 residues. Germline trimming cut 1 base from V and 4 bases from J; bases unmatched to any gene: 16. Germline V gene lookup returns CDR1 LGHNT and CDR2 FRNRAP. DNA of the CDR3: TGTGCTAGTGGTTTGGGAGATAAAGGACAGGCGAGGACGTACGAGCAGTACTTC. It specifies CASGLGDKGQARTYEQYF.

The V call is TRBV6-5, the J call TRBJ1-2; 8 nucleotides align to TRBD1. V was clipped by 0 bases and J by 6 bases; unmatched bases: 3. This CDR3 comprises 14 residues. Germline CDR1 reads MNHEY; CDR2 reads SVGAGI. The CDR3 bases are TGTGCCAGCAGTTACTCGTACAGGGGGGATGGCTACACCTTC. It is translated as CASSYSYRGDGYTF.

V gene TRBV9 combines with J gene TRBJ2-1; tentative D call: TRBD2 (5 bases). The CDR3 contains 16 residues. V shed 0 bases and J shed 5 bases, with 15 bases lying between them. From germline, CDR1 is SGDLS and CDR2 YYNGEE. CDR3 region: CASSVGDLRVNNEQFF. The CDR3 bases are TGTGCCAGCAGCGTAGGGGATTTGAGGGTTAACAATGAGCAGTTCTTC.

The chain recombines TRBV4-2 with TRBJ1-2; the match to TRBD1 covers 8 bases. The CDR3 is made up of 16 amino acids. CDR1 and CDR2 (germline): LGHNA, YNFKEQ. V was pared by 4 bases and J by 2 bases, with 9 bases of the junction left unmatched. CDR3 DNA: TGTGCCAGCAGCCTCGTTGGACAGGGAGAAAACTATGGCTACACCTTC. Translated: CASSLVGQGENYGYTF.